This T cell receptor (beta chain) is drawn from a study of blood T cell repertoires in COVID-19. Across the whole study: The samples span acute and convalescent COVID-19 from the United States, Italy and Spain. T cells, B-cell-depleted T cells, or PBMCs provided the cDNA or gDNA that served as material.

Original analysis: Reference gene primers were amplified, and this amplification served to estimate nucleated cell counts. Sequencing used immunoSEQ multiplex PCR; TCRdb keeps in-frame clones, though not all of them. That table supplies the V and J calls and clone size; D and trimming were determined from the DNA. The sample shows 110,000 or so clones, over 75% of them seen only once. The CDR3 is made up of 14 amino acids. V was clipped by 5 bases and J by 9 bases, with 19 bases between them. Germline V gene lookup returns CDR1 LNHDA and CDR2 SQIVND (reference sequence). The rearrangement links TRBV19 to TRBJ2-5; TRBD2 might be the D (5 bases). The sequence derives from a woman in her 70s who had recovered from COVID-19. Sequences were obtained from peripheral blood. The CDR3 loop is CASSQPGGGRAQYF. In DNA, the CDR3 is TGTGCCAGTAGTCAACCCGGCGGAGGTAGGGCCCAGTACTTC. Using reference TRBV19 and TRBJ2-5 for the parts outside the CDR3, the full variable domain is DGGITQSPKYLFRKEGQNVTLSCEQNLNHDAMYWYRQDPGQGLRLIYYSQIVNDFQKGDIAEGYSVSREKKESFPLTVTSAQKNPTAFYLCASSQPGGGRAQYFGPGTRLLVL.